The T cell receptor (beta chain) under discussion was sequenced for a study of STAT5B mutations in CD4+ large granular lymphocyte leukemia (dated by TCRdb to between 2021 and 2022). With regard to the full study: Among healthy controls, the CDR3 'QG' motif was associated with a particular HLA allele. The TCRbeta repertoires of CD4+ T-cell large granular lymphocyte leukemia patients were compared with the TCRbeta repertoires of healthy blood donors. Flow cytometry on FACSCanto II or FACSVerse confirmed that purified fractions exceeded 95% purity among lymphocytes.

Healthy controls were roughly 40 blood donors whose buffy coats came from the Finnish Red Cross blood service. All TCR-sequenced material derived from peripheral blood: patient blood samples and healthy donor buffy coats. Ficoll-Hypaque gradient centrifugation was used to isolate peripheral blood mononuclear cells. CD4+ cells were purified magnetically from the buffy coats of healthy controls. Genomic DNA was extracted with the Gentra Puregene Cell and Tissue kit and quantified on a Qubit 2.0 fluorometer. Study-level results and caveats: Compared with healthy CD4+ repertoires, CD4-sorted patient repertoires appeared more clonal, and this difference remained even after the putative leukemic clones were removed. The main leukemic clonotypes were found to be private to each patient, although 25% of the main leukemic clonotypes were detected at low frequency in the non-leukemic repertoires of other patients. The data were not HLA-matched, and the higher clonality in CD4+ T-LGLL than in CD8+ T-LGLL could be due to the relatively small sample size.

The immunoSEQ assay at survey resolution was applied to genomic DNA for sequencing of TCRbeta rearrangements. The original methods were these. In the TCR sequencing data, the lowest productive clonotype frequency that could be detected was 2.59 x 10-5. Only productive TCRbeta rearrangements, defined as complete and in-frame sequences, were included in the analyses. The clonality of each sample was calculated as Simpson clonality in the immunoSEQ Analyzer version 3.0. Clones were categorized by frequency as very rare, small, medium, large (1-20%) or hyperexpanded (>20%). OLGA 1.2.3 estimated generation probabilities, VDJtools produced V-gene circos plots, VDJdb was queried for specificities, and GLIPH identified CDR3 motifs. The immuneACCESS repertoire file appears here via TCRdb, limited to in-frame rearrangements. These files lack a portion of the clones; in checked studies, under half of the deficit traces to unresolved V genes, and the cause of the others is not known. D and trimming come from the DNA, and the V and J calls and clone size come from that table. This sample holds about 21,000 clones; over 70% were observed only once. The ten biggest clones cover less than 4.5% of the sample.

Turning to this clone: Its antigen has not been determined. The record has no base qualities; no much larger clone is one base away.

The TCR was taken from a human donor in good health. Sequenced sample: CD4+ T cells from blood buffy coats.

The DNA sequence is as follows: TGTGCCAGCAGCCGGGGACCCAGCGGGGAGCTGTTTTTT. Its product reads: CASSRGPSGELFF. The chain employs TRBV5-4 and TRBJ2-2; the D gene is tentatively TRBD1 or TRBD2, each matching 5 bases. Trimming takes 4 bases from V and 7 bases from J, and the germline ends sit 11 bases apart. CDR1 and CDR2, looked up from the germline V gene (reference sequence), are SGHNT and YYREEE. The CDR3 goes from the cysteine to the phenylalanine over 13 residues. The kept DNA is CDR3 alone, 39 bases in frame from the first base.